This T cell receptor beta chain was retrieved from a study of T cells in Graves' hyperthyroidism and ophthalmopathy. This clonotype was seen many times. Patients counted as stable if ophthalmopathy did not develop within 18 months. Researchers amplified the TCR beta CDR3 regions from RNA transcripts. An initial round of RT-PCR targeting the TCR CDR3 relied on the HTBI primer set. TCRdb re-analysed the multiplex PCR reads in MiXCR, keeping a single row per CDR3 protein. The repertoire includes 300,000 to 400,000 distinct CDR3 sequences, 13% of them detected once, and around a tenth sits in the top ten. This TCR came from a woman in her late teens or twenties with Graves' hyperthyroidism. Sample: blood.

CDR3 protein: CASSLWLETDTQYF. The CDR3 DNA is TGTGCCAGCAGCTTATGGCTAGAAACAGATACGCAGTATTTT. The V call is TRBV11-2, the J call TRBJ2-3; D is unresolved. Germline CDR1 is SGHAT and CDR2 is FQNNGV. The CDR3 is 14 residues long. The germline V and J ends were trimmed by 2 bases and 3 bases, with 9 bases remaining between them.